The clone carrying this T cell receptor beta chain was seen at least ten times. Its matching antigen is unknown. The sample belongs to a study of Graves' ophthalmopathy and Graves' hyperthyroidism. Study-level points and caveats: Ophthalmopathy progression cases were predicted by the model with approximately 71% sensitivity and 72% to 80% specificity. Blood also carried most expanded thyroid clonotypes exceeding 0.001 frequency. A 13-signature model separated ophthalmopathy from stable hyperthyroidism, reaching 85% to 90% sensitivity and 81.08% specificity cross-validated.

Amplified material comprised TCR beta CDR3 regions derived from RNA transcripts. HTBI-primed first-round RT-PCR preceded second-round multiplex PCR. TCRdb analysed the multiplex PCR reads with MiXCR anew, one entry per CDR3 protein. The data contain 350,000 to 400,000 distinct CDR3 sequences, around 16% of them seen just once; the ten biggest clones take up about 1.6%. V was shortened by 0 bases and J by 2 bases, with 11 bases between the two germline ends. CDR3 size: 15 residues. Per germline, CDR1 LGHNA and CDR2 YSLEER. Lactation, pregnancy, uncontrolled infections and other autoimmune diseases were all grounds for excluding patients.

This chain joins TRBV4-3 and TRBJ2-7, with a weak D call TRBD2 (5 bases). Sequenced: peripheral blood. The sequence derives from a woman younger than 35 with Graves' ophthalmopathy. The CDR3 DNA sequence: TGCGCCAGCAGCCAAGATTACGGGGATACCTACGAGCAGTACTTC. Its translation: CASSQDYGDTYEQYF.